This T cell receptor beta chain was sequenced in a study of cytomegalovirus exposure and HLA in healthy donors. The CDR3 extends over 13 amino acids. Germline trimming cut 8 bases from V and 5 bases from J; bases unmatched to any gene: 6. CDR1 MNHEY and CDR2 SMNVEV come from the germline V gene (reference sequence). General study findings and limits: First-cohort TCR clusters were later found to tend to co-occur in the roughly 130 validation repertoires. The classifier reportedly diagnosed cytomegalovirus status with high specificity and sensitivity. In vitro work confirmed that a few CMV-associated chains recognize CMV antigens. While the bulk of TCR sequences proved rare, some public TCRs turned up in many donors.

Clones were sequenced by immunoSEQ multiplex PCR, and TCRdb holds only the in-frame ones, with some missing. The sample includes 55,000 to 65,000 clones, 90% to 95% seen only once; the top ten take less than 7%. As to this clone: The antigen remains undetermined.

The clonotype comes from a woman aged 18-29 years in good health and CMV-seropositive. Sequencing was carried out using PBMCs. The rearrangement joins TRBV27 to TRBJ1-2, with 9 bases lining up with TRBD1. CDR3 protein: CASRGQGVYGYTF. CDR3 DNA: TGTGCCAGCCGGGGACAGGGAGTTTATGGCTACACCTTC.